This T cell receptor (beta chain) was sequenced in a study of vaccination effects on CD4 cells after COVID-19 (dated by TCRdb to 2022 to 2024). For the study in its entirety: Post-vaccine samples across the study were collected a median of 72 days after the second dose, with a range of 14 to 241. The study compared SARS-CoV-2 spike-specific CD4+ TCR repertoires before and after mRNA vaccination in COVID-19 convalescent patients and infection-naive vaccine recipients. Altogether, roughly 10 COVID-19 convalescent patients and several SARS-CoV-2-naive healthy vaccine recipients made up the full study. Cultures from other donors in the study were sequenced using the Oncomine TCR Beta short-read assay on an Illumina iSeq 100.

The ViraFEST assay stimulated PBMC with viral peptide pools and then used TCR sequencing to identify antigen-specific CD4+ T cell clonotypes by expansion. After 10 days of culture, CD4+ T cells were isolated with the EasySep CD4+ T cell isolation kit. Each participant received two doses of an mRNA SARS-CoV-2 vaccine, either BNT162b2 or mRNA-1273. The absence of prior SARS-CoV-2 infection in healthy vaccine recipients was confirmed by negative nucleocapsid antibodies before and after vaccination. Each well held 1.5 million to 2.5 million PBMC cultured in IMDM containing about 5.5% human AB serum, 10 IU/ml IL-2 and gentamicin, along with 10 ug/ml peptides. Half of the culture medium was replaced with fresh IL-2-containing medium on days 3 and 7. Unless noted otherwise, every peptide stimulation condition was cultured in triplicate wells. PBMC were separated from whole blood using Ficoll-Paque Plus gradient centrifugation and were then either cryopreserved at -140C or used fresh. The overlapping peptide pools covered the spike proteins of SARS-CoV-2 and of the common cold coronaviruses HCoV-NL63, HCoV-OC43 and HCoV-229E. The QIAamp micro DNA kit was used to extract genomic DNA from the cultured CD4+ T cells.

The germline V gene specifies WSHSY as CDR1 and SAAADI as CDR2. Including the terminal cysteine and phenylalanine, the CDR3 comprises 15 residues. This entry keeps only the CDR3 DNA: 45 bases, framed from base 1. V is cut by 7 bases and J by 0 bases, and the space between the germline ends is 13 bases. A note on this clone: No antigen is known for it. Per-base qualities were not stored, and no clone one base away is much larger.

Study-level results and caveats: Limitations of the study were the small number of convalescent patients and the absence of early post-infection timepoints. At late post-vaccination timepoints, both infection-induced and vaccine-induced clones showed marked clonal contraction, consistent with waning T cell responses. Among healthy vaccine recipients, nearly all vaccine-induced clones were SARS-CoV-2 mono-reactive, and only 1 of 255 was cross-reactive with common cold coronaviruses.

The library came from the immunoSEQ multiplex PCR assay. DNA from the CD4+ T cells that had been cultured and isolated underwent TCR beta CDR3 sequencing. Under the source paper's analysis protocol: Non-productive TCR sequences were discarded, and reads were trimmed to the CDR3 region, with only CDR3s of 7 or more amino acids retained. Antigen-specific clonotypes were identified with the MANAFEST web app by comparing expansion in peptide wells against reference cultures. To be called positive, a clone needed expansion at FDR<0.05 compared with the reference and with all other wells, an odds ratio greater than 5, and a frequency greater than 0.1% in two replicate wells. A clonotype was called cross-reactive if it was significantly expanded both in SARS-CoV-2 spike wells and in at least one common cold coronavirus spike condition. CDR3 similarity was assessed by Levenshtein distance using the stringdist R package, and unrooted trees were constructed with ape in R 3.6.1. TCRdb stores this immuneACCESS table with in-frame sequences only. Part of the clones is absent; in the studies checked, under half of the shortfall reflects unresolved V genes, and no reason is known for the rest. D and trimming come from the DNA, and the V and J calls and clone size come from that table. The sample data list more than 65,000 clones, and about 81% of these were observed just once. The top ten hold 1.2% of the sample.

This TCR derives from a human donor who received a COVID-19 vaccine. The source was CD4+ T cells from PBMCs cultured with HCoV-229E spike peptides, collected after COVID-19 vaccination. Sample cell subset or site, as interpreted from the label and publication: HCoV-229E spike overlapping peptide pool stimulation. This receptor chain uses TRBV10-2 and TRBJ2-1; the D gene is perhaps TRBD1, from 5 matching bases. CDR3 protein: CASKGVLSSYNEQFF. The DNA sequence is as follows: TGCGCCAGCAAAGGGGTTCTTAGCTCCTACAATGAGCAGTTCTTC.